These 4 T cell receptor beta chains originate from one sample sequenced in a study of cytomegalovirus exposure and HLA in healthy donors (dated by TCRdb to the late 2010s). The method behind the library was the immunoSEQ multiplex PCR assay. For the multiplex PCR, a mixture combining 60 forward primers for TCR Vbeta segments and 13 reverse primers for TCR Jbeta segments was used. TCRdb mirrors the immuneACCESS table, restricted to in-frame sequences. Some clones are absent from its copies; in checked studies, under half trace to an unresolved V gene, and the reason for the others is unknown. The sample's own table lists approximately 70,000 clones. Roughly 5.2% of the sample comes from the top ten. The source material was PBMCs. The receptors here all came from a woman between 40 and 55 years old in good health and CMV-seropositive.

In nucleotides, the CDR3 is TGTGCCATCAGTCCAAGGACAGGAGGGGAGACTGAAGCTTTCTTT. This translates into CAISPRTGGETEAFF. V and J are TRBV10-3 and TRBJ1-1; 7 nucleotides agree with TRBD1. The CDR3 loop spans 15 amino acids. The ends lost 5 bases at V and 5 bases at J; junction bases unmatched: 11. Germline values: CDR1 ENHRY, CDR2 SYGVKD.

The V call is TRBV2, the J call TRBJ2-3; TRBD2 aligns across 9 bases. V lost 4 bases and J lost 4; bases outside the gene matches: 6. Germline CDR1 is SNHLY and CDR2 is FYNNEI. The CDR3 runs 15 residues. Here the CDR3 reads CASSVWRGGADTQYF. DNA for the CDR3: TGTGCCAGCAGTGTTTGGCGGGGGGGCGCAGATACGCAGTATTTT.

The chain has TRBV10-3 and TRBJ2-1, with 10 bases identical to TRBD2. The CDR3 is 15 amino acids. V was pared by 6 bases and J by 2 bases, with 4 bases of the junction left unmatched. Germline V gives CDR1 ENHRY, CDR2 SYGVKD. CDR3 nucleotide sequence: TGTGCCATCAGGGGGACTAGCGACACCTACAATGAGCAGTTCTTC. It specifies CAIRGTSDTYNEQFF.

This chain links TRBV19 with TRBJ2-7, with a possible D match to TRBD1 (6 bases). Between the trimmed V and J ends, which lost 5 bases and 5 bases, there was a span of 10 bases. The CDR3 runs 12 residues. The germline gives CDR1 LNHDA, CDR2 SQIVND (reference sequence). CDR3 protein: CASSAQGHEQYF. CDR3 coding DNA: TGTGCCAGTAGTGCACAGGGCCACGAGCAGTACTTC.